This is a list of T cell receptor beta chains from one sample in a study of shared clonotypes between healthy human individuals. Assay used: immunoSEQ multiplex PCR; TCRdb lists only in-frame clones, some missing. The sample lists around 700,000 clones, about 80% occurring once. The sequencing sample was made of memory CD4+ T cells sorted from blood. The receptors come from a woman aged 25 to 39 in good health. Each CDR3 is given with its conserved first and last residue. Each record gives: J gene, D gene, V gene, clone size, CDR3 DNA, CDR3 protein. D genes are given only for firm matches. The size entry is marked missing in some rows and otherwise reads once, few, many or a size class.

J gene: TRBJ2-3; D gene: -; V gene: TRBV6-1; clone size: many; CDR3 DNA: TGTGCCAGCAGTGAAGTGAGAGGTACGCAGTATTTT; CDR3 protein: CASSEVRGTQYF
J gene: TRBJ2-1; D gene: -; V gene: TRBV7-8; clone size: once; CDR3 DNA: TGTGCCAGCAGCCCCCGACGGGAATTCAATGAGCAGTTCTTC; CDR3 protein: CASSPRREFNEQFF
J gene: TRBJ1-3; D gene: TRBD1; V gene: TRBV6-1; clone size: -; CDR3 DNA: TGTGCCAGCAGTGTTTGGACAGGTGGTTCTGGAAACACCATATATTTT; CDR3 protein: CASSVWTGGSGNTIYF
J gene: TRBJ2-1; D gene: TRBD2; V gene: TRBV30; clone size: few; CDR3 DNA: TGTGCCTGGAGTTCGTTGACTAGCGGGGGGGAGCAGTTCTTC; CDR3 protein: CAWSSLTSGGEQFF
J gene: TRBJ1-1; D gene: -; V gene: TRBV11-2; clone size: once; CDR3 DNA: TGTGCCAGCAGCCAACTGACGCGGGTGACTGAAGCTTTCTTT; CDR3 protein: CASSQLTRVTEAFF
J gene: TRBJ1-2; D gene: TRBD1; V gene: TRBV6-5; clone size: -; CDR3 DNA: TGTGCCAGCAGTCGGGACAGGAGCGCCTACTATGGCTACACCTTC; CDR3 protein: CASSRDRSAYYGYTF
J gene: TRBJ2-7; D gene: -; V gene: TRBV7-2; clone size: few; CDR3 DNA: TGTGCCAGCAGCCCCCCGGGACGGAGCTACGAGCAGTACTTC; CDR3 protein: CASSPPGRSYEQYF
J gene: TRBJ2-3; D gene: TRBD2; V gene: TRBV9; clone size: -; CDR3 DNA: TGTGCCAGCAGCGTAGGGGGAGCGGGAGGTAGCACAGATACGCAGTATTTT; CDR3 protein: CASSVGGAGGSTDTQYF
J gene: TRBJ2-5; D gene: -; V gene: TRBV27; clone size: -; CDR3 DNA: TGTGCCAGCATGCCGCGGGCGTACCAAGAGACCCAGTACTTC; CDR3 protein: CASMPRAYQETQYF
J gene: TRBJ1-1; D gene: -; V gene: TRBV6-5; clone size: -; CDR3 DNA: TGTGCCAGCAGTTTCAGGGAGACCACTGAAGCTTTCTTT; CDR3 protein: CASSFRETTEAFF
J gene: TRBJ2-3; D gene: -; V gene: TRBV5-1; clone size: -; CDR3 DNA: TGCGCCAGCAGCTTGGCAGCGGACTGGGGCACAGATACGCAGTATTTT; CDR3 protein: CASSLAADWGTDTQYF
J gene: TRBJ2-7; D gene: -; V gene: TRBV28; clone size: -; CDR3 DNA: TGTGCCAGCAGTTTTTCCGGGAGCTCCTACGAGCAGTACTTC; CDR3 protein: CASSFSGSSYEQYF
J gene: TRBJ2-7; D gene: -; V gene: TRBV25-1; clone size: many; CDR3 DNA: TGTGCCAGCACCGGACTGGGGGACTCCTACGAGCAGTACTTC; CDR3 protein: CASTGLGDSYEQYF
J gene: TRBJ2-2; D gene: -; V gene: TRBV10-1; clone size: -; CDR3 DNA: TGCGCCAGCAGTGAGTCGCCGAACACCGGGGAGCTGTTTTTT; CDR3 protein: CASSESPNTGELFF
J gene: TRBJ1-1; D gene: TRBD1; V gene: TRBV29-1; clone size: -; CDR3 DNA: TGCAGCGTTGAAGACGGGACAGGGAGGATAGCTTTCTTT; CDR3 protein: CSVEDGTGRIAFF
J gene: TRBJ2-5; D gene: -; V gene: TRBV13; clone size: many; CDR3 DNA: TGTGCCAGCAGCTTAAATGCGCCTCAAGAGACCCAGTACTTC; CDR3 protein: CASSLNAPQETQYF
J gene: TRBJ2-6; D gene: -; V gene: TRBV5-1; clone size: -; CDR3 DNA: TGCGCCAGCCGGGCGGGTGACTCTGGGGCCAACGTCCTGACTTTC; CDR3 protein: CASRAGDSGANVLTF
J gene: TRBJ2-7; D gene: -; V gene: TRBV7-9; clone size: -; CDR3 DNA: TGTGCCAGCAGCTTAGTAGAGAGCGGGCGGGAGCAGTACTTC; CDR3 protein: CASSLVESGREQYF
J gene: TRBJ1-6; D gene: -; V gene: TRBV4-1; clone size: few; CDR3 DNA: TGCGCCAGCAGCCAAGAGTACAATTCACCCCTCCACTTT; CDR3 protein: CASSQEYNSPLHF
J gene: TRBJ2-7; D gene: TRBD1; V gene: TRBV7-9; clone size: -; CDR3 DNA: TGTGCCAGCAGCCGGGGCGGGACAGGGGCCTACGAGCAGTACTTC; CDR3 protein: CASSRGGTGAYEQYF
J gene: TRBJ2-1; D gene: -; V gene: TRBV4-1; clone size: -; CDR3 DNA: TGCGCCAGCAGCCAAGATATTGTTAGGGGAAGACCGCAGTTCTTC; CDR3 protein: CASSQDIVRGRPQFF
J gene: TRBJ1-5; D gene: TRBD1; V gene: TRBV2; clone size: few; CDR3 DNA: TGTGCCAGCAGGGACCGACAGGGAACTCAGCCCCAGCATTTT; CDR3 protein: CASRDRQGTQPQHF
J gene: TRBJ2-5; D gene: TRBD2; V gene: TRBV14; clone size: -; CDR3 DNA: TGTGCCAGCAGCCAGACTCCGGGACTAGCGGGAGGGGAGACCCAGTACTTC; CDR3 protein: CASSQTPGLAGGETQYF
J gene: TRBJ1-4; D gene: TRBD1; V gene: TRBV5-1; clone size: once; CDR3 DNA: TGCGCCAGCAGCTCGACAGGGAAGGAAAAACTGTTTTTT; CDR3 protein: CASSSTGKEKLFF
J gene: TRBJ2-2; D gene: TRBD1; V gene: TRBV7-7; clone size: -; CDR3 DNA: TGTGCCAGCAGCCGGACAGGGCACACCGGGGAGCTGTTTTTT; CDR3 protein: CASSRTGHTGELFF
J gene: TRBJ2-4; D gene: -; V gene: TRBV4-1; clone size: few; CDR3 DNA: TGCGCCAGCAGCCAAGAGATCGTTAGCGGTGCCAAAAACATTCAGTACTTC; CDR3 protein: CASSQEIVSGAKNIQYF
J gene: TRBJ1-2; D gene: TRBD1; V gene: TRBV2; clone size: -; CDR3 DNA: TGTGCCAGCAGTTACACGACAGGGAACTATGGCTACACCTTC; CDR3 protein: CASSYTTGNYGYTF